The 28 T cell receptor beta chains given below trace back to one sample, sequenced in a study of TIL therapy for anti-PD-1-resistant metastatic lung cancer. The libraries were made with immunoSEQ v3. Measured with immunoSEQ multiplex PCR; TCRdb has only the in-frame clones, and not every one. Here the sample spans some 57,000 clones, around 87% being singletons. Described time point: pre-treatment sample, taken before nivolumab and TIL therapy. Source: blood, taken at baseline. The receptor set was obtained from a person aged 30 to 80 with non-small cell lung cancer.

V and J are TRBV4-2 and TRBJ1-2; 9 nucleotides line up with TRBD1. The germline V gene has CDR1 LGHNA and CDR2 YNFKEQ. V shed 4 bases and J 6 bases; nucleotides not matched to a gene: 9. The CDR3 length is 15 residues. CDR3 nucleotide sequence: TGTGCCAGCAGCCCCTGGACAGGGGAAATGAATGGCTACACCTTC. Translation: CASSPWTGEMNGYTF.

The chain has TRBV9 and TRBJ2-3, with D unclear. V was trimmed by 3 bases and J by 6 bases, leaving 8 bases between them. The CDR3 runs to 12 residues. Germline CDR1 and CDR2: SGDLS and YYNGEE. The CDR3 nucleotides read TGTGCCAGCAGCGGGGTAGAGGATACGCAGTATTTT. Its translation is CASSGVEDTQYF.

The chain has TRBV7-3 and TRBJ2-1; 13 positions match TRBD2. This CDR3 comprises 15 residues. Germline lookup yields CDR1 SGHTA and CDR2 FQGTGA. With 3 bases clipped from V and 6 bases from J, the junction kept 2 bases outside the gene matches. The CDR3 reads CASSFGTSGANEQFF. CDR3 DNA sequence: TGTGCCAGCAGCTTCGGGACTAGCGGGGCCAATGAGCAGTTCTTC.

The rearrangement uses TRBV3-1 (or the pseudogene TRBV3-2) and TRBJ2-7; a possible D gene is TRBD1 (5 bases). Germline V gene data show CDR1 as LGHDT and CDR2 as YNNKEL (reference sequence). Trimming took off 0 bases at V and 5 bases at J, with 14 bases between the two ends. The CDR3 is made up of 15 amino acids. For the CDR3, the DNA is TGTGCCAGCAGCCAAGAGGGGCAGGGTCCGAACGAGCAGTACTTC. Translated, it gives CASSQEGQGPNEQYF.

This chain's CDR3 is CASSLGGRTYNEQFF. CDR3 bases: TGTGCCAGCAGTTTAGGCGGGAGGACCTACAATGAGCAGTTCTTC. The V gene is TRBV28, the J gene TRBJ2-1, with 8 positions matching TRBD2. Germline V gives CDR1 MDHEN, CDR2 SYDVKM. CDR3 length equals 15 residues. V trimming: 2 bases; J trimming: 2 bases; junction bases outside the gene matches: 2.

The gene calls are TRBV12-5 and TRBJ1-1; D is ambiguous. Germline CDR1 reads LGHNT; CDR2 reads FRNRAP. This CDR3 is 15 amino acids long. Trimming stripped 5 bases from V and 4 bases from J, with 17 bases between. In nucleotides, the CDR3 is TGTGCTAGTGGTCCACAGAGTCCCTGGGGCACTGAAGCTTTCTTT. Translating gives CASGPQSPWGTEAFF.

CDR3: CASSAPGAGVNEQYF. CDR3 nucleotides: TGCGCCAGCAGCGCCCCAGGGGCGGGGGTAAACGAGCAGTACTTC. The chain links TRBV10-2 to TRBJ2-7, with a tentative D call TRBD2 (7 bases). CDR1 and CDR2 (germline): WSHSY, SAAADI. Trimming shortened V by 6 bases and J by 5 bases, and 20 bases separated the two germline ends. The CDR3 sequence is 15 residues long.

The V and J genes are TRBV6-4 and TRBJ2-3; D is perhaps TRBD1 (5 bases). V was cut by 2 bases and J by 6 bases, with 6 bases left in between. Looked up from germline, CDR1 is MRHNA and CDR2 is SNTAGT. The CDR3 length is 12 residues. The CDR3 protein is CASSDPGDTQYF. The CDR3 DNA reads TGTGCCAGCAGTGACCCAGGGGATACGCAGTATTTT.

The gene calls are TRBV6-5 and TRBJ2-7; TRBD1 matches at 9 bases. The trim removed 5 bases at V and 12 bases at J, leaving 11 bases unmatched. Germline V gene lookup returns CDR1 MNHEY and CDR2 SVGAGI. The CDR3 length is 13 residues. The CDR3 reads CASSTPGQGKAYF. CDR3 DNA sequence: TGTGCCAGCAGTACCCCTGGACAGGGGAAGGCGTACTTC.

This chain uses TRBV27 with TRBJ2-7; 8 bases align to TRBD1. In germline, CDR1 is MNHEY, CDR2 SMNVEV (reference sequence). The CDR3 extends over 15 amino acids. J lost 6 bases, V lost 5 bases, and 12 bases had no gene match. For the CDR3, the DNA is TGTGCCAGCAGTCCGCGGGACAGGTTGGTAAGCGAGCAGTACTTC. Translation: CASSPRDRLVSEQYF.

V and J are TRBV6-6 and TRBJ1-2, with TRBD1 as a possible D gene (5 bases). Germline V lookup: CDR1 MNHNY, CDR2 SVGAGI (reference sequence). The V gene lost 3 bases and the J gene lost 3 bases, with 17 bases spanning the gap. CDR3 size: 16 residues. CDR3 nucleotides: TGTGCCAGCAGTTATCTTCGAGGGGCTCAATACTATGGCTACACCTTC. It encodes CASSYLRGAQYYGYTF.

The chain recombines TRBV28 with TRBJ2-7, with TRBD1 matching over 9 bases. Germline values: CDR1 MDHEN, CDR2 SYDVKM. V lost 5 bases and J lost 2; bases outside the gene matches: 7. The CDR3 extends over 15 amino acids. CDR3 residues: CASSGAGTGTYEQYF. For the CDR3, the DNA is TGTGCCAGCAGTGGAGCCGGGACAGGGACCTACGAGCAGTACTTC.

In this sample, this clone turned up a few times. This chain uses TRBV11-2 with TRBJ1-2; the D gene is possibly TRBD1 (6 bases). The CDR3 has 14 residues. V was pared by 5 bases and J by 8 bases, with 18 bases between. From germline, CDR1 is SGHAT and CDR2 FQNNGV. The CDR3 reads CASSQRGAGLGYTF. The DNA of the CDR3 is TGTGCCAGCAGCCAAAGGGGGGCCGGGTTGGGCTACACCTTC.

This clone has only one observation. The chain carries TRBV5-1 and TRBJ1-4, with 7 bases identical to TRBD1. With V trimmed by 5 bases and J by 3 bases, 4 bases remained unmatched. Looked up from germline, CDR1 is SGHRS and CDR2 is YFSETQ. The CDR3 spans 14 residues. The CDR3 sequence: CASRPGTANEKLFF. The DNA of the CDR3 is TGCGCCAGCAGACCCGGGACAGCTAATGAAAAACTGTTTTTT.

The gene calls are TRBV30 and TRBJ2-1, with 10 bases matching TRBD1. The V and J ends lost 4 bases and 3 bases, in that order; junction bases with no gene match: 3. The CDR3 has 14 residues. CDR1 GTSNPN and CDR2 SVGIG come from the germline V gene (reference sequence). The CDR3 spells CAWKRTGGYNEQFF. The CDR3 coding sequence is TGTGCCTGGAAAAGGACAGGGGGCTACAATGAGCAGTTCTTC.

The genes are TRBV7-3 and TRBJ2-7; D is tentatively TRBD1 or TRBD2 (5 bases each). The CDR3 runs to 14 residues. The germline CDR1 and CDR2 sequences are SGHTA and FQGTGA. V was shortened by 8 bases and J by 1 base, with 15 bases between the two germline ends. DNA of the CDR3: TGTGCCAGCTCTCGGGACGAATTATCCTACGAGCAGTACTTC. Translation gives CASSRDELSYEQYF.

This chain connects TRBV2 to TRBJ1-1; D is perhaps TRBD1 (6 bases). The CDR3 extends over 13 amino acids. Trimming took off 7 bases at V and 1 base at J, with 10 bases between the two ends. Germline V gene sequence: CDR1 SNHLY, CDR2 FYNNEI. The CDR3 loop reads CASIIGGNTEAFF. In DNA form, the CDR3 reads TGTGCCAGCATTATAGGGGGGAACACTGAAGCTTTCTTT.

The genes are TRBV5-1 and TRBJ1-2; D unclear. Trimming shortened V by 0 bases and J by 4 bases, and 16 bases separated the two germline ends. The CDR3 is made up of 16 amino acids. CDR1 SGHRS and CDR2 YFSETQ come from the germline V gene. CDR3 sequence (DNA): TGCGCCAGCAGCTTGGGTGAGAGCCCGCCATTCTATGGCTACACCTTC. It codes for CASSLGESPPFYGYTF.

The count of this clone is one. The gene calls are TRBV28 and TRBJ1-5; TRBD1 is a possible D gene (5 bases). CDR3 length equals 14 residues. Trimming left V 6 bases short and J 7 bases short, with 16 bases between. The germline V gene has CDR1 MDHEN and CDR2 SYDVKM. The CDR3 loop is CASSVVGGVQPQHF. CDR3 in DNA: TGTGCCAGCAGCGTCGTTGGGGGAGTCCAGCCCCAGCATTTT.

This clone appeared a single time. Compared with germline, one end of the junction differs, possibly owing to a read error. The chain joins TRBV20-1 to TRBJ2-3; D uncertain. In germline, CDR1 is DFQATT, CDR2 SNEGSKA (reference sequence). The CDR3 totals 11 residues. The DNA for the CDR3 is TGCAGTGCTAGAGGCACAAATACGCAGTATTTT. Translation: CSARGTNTQYF.

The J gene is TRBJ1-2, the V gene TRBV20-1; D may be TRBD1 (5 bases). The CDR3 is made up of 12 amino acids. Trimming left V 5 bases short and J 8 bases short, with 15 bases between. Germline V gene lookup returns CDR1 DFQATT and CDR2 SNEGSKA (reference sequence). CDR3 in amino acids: CSARVLGDGYTF. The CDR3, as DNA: TGCAGTGCTCGTGTTTTAGGGGACGGCTACACCTTC.

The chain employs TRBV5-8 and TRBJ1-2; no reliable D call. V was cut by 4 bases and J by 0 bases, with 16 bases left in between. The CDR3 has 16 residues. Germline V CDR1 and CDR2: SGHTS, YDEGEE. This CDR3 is CASSGRSSFSNYGYTF. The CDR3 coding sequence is TGTGCCAGCAGCGGCAGGAGTTCTTTTTCTAACTATGGCTACACCTTC.

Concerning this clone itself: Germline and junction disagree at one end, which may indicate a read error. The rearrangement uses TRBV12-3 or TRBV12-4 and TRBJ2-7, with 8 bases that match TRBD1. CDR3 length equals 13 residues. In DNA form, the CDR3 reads TGTGCCAGCAGTTTGGTTCCCGGGACAGGTTTAATCTTC. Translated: CASSLVPGTGLIF.

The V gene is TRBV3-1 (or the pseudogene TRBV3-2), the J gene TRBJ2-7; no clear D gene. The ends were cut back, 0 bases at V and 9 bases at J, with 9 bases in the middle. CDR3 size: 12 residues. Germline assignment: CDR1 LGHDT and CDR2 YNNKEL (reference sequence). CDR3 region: CASSQDLGRQYF. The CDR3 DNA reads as TGTGCCAGCAGCCAAGATCTCGGACGGCAGTACTTC.

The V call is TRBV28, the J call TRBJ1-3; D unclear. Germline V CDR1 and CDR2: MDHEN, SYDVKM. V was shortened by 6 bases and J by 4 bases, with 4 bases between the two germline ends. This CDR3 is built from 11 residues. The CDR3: CASSPGNTIYF. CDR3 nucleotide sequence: TGTGCCAGCAGCCCGGGAAACACCATATATTTT.

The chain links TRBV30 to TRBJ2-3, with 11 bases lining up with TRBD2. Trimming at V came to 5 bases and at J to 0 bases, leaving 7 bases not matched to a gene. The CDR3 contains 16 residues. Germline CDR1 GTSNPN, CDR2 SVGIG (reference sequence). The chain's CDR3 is CAWDTGTSGSTDTQYF. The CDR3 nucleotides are TGTGCCTGGGACACCGGGACTAGCGGCAGCACAGATACGCAGTATTTT.

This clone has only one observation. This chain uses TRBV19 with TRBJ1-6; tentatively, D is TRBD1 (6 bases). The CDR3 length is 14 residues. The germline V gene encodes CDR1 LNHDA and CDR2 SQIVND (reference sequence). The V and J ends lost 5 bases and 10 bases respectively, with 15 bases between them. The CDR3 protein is CASSAPGRGSPLHF. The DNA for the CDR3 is TGTGCCAGTAGTGCCCCGGGAAGGGGGTCACCCCTCCACTTT.

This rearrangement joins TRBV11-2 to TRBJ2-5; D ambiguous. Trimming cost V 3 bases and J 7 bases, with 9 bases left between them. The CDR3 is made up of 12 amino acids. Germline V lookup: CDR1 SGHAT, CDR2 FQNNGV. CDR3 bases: TGTGCCAGCAGCTTGGACCTCTTGACCCAGTACTTC. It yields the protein CASSLDLLTQYF.